The text below deals with one TCR beta chain. The data derive from a study of blood T cell repertoires in COVID-19. The overall study: The United States, Italy and Spain were the sources of the acute and convalescent COVID-19 samples. Nucleic acid was either cDNA or gDNA, and it came from T cells, B-cell-depleted T cells, or PBMCs.

Authors' analysis steps: Counts of nucleated cells, estimated from reference gene primer amplification, were obtained. Clones were read by immunoSEQ multiplex PCR, and TCRdb kept only the in-frame ones, dropping some. That table is the source of V, J and clone size, and D and trimming were worked out from the DNA. Here the sample spans about 150,000 clones, 80% to 90% being singletons. CDR3 length: 16 amino acids. V lost 6 bases, J lost 4 bases, and 12 bases stayed unmatched. The germline gives CDR1 MNHEY, CDR2 SVGEGT. Sequencing was performed on peripheral blood. This chain connects TRBV6-2 or TRBV6-3 to TRBJ2-5; 9 bases fit TRBD2. This TCR came from a woman aged 45-65 years in a cohort sampled during active or convalescent COVID-19. CDR3 sequence reads: CASSKRGAGGPETQYF. The CDR3 DNA reads as TGTGCCAGCAGCAAACGGGGAGCGGGGGGACCAGAGACCCAGTACTTC.